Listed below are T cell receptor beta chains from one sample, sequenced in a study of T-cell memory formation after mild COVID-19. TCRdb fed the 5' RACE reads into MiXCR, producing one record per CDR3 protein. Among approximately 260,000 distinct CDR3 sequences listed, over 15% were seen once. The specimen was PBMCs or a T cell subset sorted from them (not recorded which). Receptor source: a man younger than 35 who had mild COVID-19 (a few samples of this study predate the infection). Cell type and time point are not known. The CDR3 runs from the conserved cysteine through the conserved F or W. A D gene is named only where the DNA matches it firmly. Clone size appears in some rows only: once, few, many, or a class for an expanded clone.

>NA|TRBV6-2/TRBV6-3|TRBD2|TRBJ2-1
TGTGCCAGCACTACCCCCGGGGGGAGGGGTGAGCAGTTCTTC
CASTTPGGRGEQFF
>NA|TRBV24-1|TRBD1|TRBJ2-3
TGTGCCACCAGTGTCGGGACAGGGACCACAGATACGCAGTATTTT
CATSVGTGTTDTQYF
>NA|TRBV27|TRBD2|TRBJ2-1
TGTGCCAGCAGCATCGTTAGCGGGTACAATGAGCAGTTCTTC
CASSIVSGYNEQFF
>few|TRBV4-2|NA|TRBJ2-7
TGTGCCAGCAGCCACCCCCCCGGCGGGCAGGACTACGAGCAGTACTTC
CASSHPPGGQDYEQYF
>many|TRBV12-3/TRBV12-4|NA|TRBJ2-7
TGTGCCAGCAGGGACACCTACTACGAGCAGTACTTC
CASRDTYYEQYF
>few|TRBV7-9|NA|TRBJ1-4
TGTGCCAGCAGCCCACTCGCTGAAAAACTGTTTTTT
CASSPLAEKLFF
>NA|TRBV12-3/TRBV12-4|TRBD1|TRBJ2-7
TGTGCCAGCAGCCACCGGGACAGACTCTTCTACGAGCAGTACTTC
CASSHRDRLFYEQYF
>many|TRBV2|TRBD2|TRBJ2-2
TGTGCCAGCAGCGAGGGACTAGCGGGGGCGAACACCGGGGAGCTGTTTTTT
CASSEGLAGANTGELFF
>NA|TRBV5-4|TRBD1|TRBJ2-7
TGTGCCAGCAGCTCCTGGGACAGGGGTCACTACGAGCAGTACTTC
CASSSWDRGHYEQYF
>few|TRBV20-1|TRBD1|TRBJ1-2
TGCAGTGCTAGTCCTACCGGGACAGGGAACTATGGCTACACCTTC
CSASPTGTGNYGYTF
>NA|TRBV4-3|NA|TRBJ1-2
TGCGCCAGCAGCCCGAGGGGGACGGATTACTATGGCTACACCTTC
CASSPRGTDYYGYTF
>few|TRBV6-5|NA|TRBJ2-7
TGTGCCAGCAGTTACACTGGGGGATCGGCCGAGCAGTACTTC
CASSYTGGSAEQYF
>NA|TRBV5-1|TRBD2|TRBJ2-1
TGCGCCAGCAGCTTGGGACTAGCGGAGTACAATGAGCAGTTCTTC
CASSLGLAEYNEQFF
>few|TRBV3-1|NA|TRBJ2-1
TGTGCCAGCAGCCAAGTTCACAATGAGCAGTTCTTC
CASSQVHNEQFF
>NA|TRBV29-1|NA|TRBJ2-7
TGCAGCGTTCCCGGTATGGGGGACCCCTACGAGCAGTACTTC
CSVPGMGDPYEQYF
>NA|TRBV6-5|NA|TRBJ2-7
TGTGCCAGCAGTTACGGGACCTGGGGCTTTCTGGTCTACGAGCAGTACTTC
CASSYGTWGFLVYEQYF
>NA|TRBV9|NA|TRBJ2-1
TGTGCCAGCAGCGTAGGATCAATGTCCCAGTTCTTC
CASSVGSMSQFF
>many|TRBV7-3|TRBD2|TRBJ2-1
TGTGCCAGCAGCCCTAGCGGGGGATCGGACAATGAGCAGTTCTTC
CASSPSGGSDNEQFF
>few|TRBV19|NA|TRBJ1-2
TGTGCCAGTAGTCTGCAGGGGCTGGACTATGGCTACACCTTC
CASSLQGLDYGYTF
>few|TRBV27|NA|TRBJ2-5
TGTGCCAGCAGCCCCCCCGCGCGTGAGACCCAGTACTTC
CASSPPARETQYF
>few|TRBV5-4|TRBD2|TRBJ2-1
TGTGCCAGCAGCGCCAGGCGGGGGGAGTCCTACAATGAGCAGTTCTTC
CASSARRGESYNEQFF
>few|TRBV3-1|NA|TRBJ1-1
TGTGCCAGCAGCCAACAGGGCACGAACACTGAAGCTTTCTTT
CASSQQGTNTEAFF
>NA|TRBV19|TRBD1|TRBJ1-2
TGTGCCAGTAGTCGCGACAGGGGGAACTATGGCTACACCTTC
CASSRDRGNYGYTF